The sequence of this TCR beta chain was determined in a study of blood T cell repertoires in COVID-19. Study background: Sites in the United States, Italy and Spain provided acute and convalescent COVID-19 samples. T cells, B-cell-depleted T cells, or PBMCs supplied cDNA or gDNA.

Per the study methods: Amplification from reference gene primers served as the basis for estimated nucleated cell counts. The protocol was immunoSEQ multiplex PCR, while the TCRdb copy is restricted to in-frame clones and leaves out a portion. V and J calls and clone size follow that table, whereas D and trimming were derived from the DNA. The sample lists roughly 180,000 clones, roughly 87% occurring once. The CDR3 is made up of 14 amino acids. Germline-derived CDR1 and CDR2 are KGHSH and LQKENI. V lost 3 bases to trimming and J lost 2 bases, with 9 bases between them. Details on this clone: Other DNA sequences in this specimen translate into the identical CDR3.

Across 24 US areas, participants ranged in age from 18 to 89 years. The material sequenced was PBMCs or T cells enriched from blood (not recorded which). The genes are TRBV18 and TRBJ2-3; D is perhaps TRBD1 (5 bases). This TCR derives from a middle-aged man who had recovered from COVID-19. CDR3 nucleotide sequence: TGTGCCAGCTCACCCCCCAGGGCCACAGATACGCAGTATTTT. This gives the protein CASSPPRATDTQYF.